Listed below are T cell receptor beta chains from one sample, sequenced in a study of T cells expressing NK-cell markers. Reprocessing the 5' RACE reads, TCRdb reports a single entry for every CDR3 protein and omits DNA. In total, the table holds about 460,000 distinct CDR3 sequences. Source material: blood T cells: a sorted CD56 or NKG2C T cell subset, CD4+ or CD8+ T cells, or bulk PBMC T cells (not recorded which). All receptors come from a woman aged 50 to 65 in good health. Both conserved end residues are part of each CDR3.

cdr3_length j_call v_call cdr3_aa
15 TRBJ2-1 TRBV20-1 CSANLGTGVFNEQFF
16 TRBJ2-1 TRBV20-1 CSALHPAGTVYNEQFF
15 TRBJ2-6 TRBV6-5 CASSRDRAGANVLTF
15 TRBJ2-3 TRBV24-1 CATSDLQRLTDTQYF
16 TRBJ2-2 TRBV12-3/TRBV12-4 CASSPRDRGLIGELFF
19 TRBJ2-1 TRBV21-1 CASSKGGSSGTTSYNEQFF
17 TRBJ1-5 TRBV24-1 CATSDSGDREGMLAQHF
12 TRBJ2-7 TRBV18 CASSAQGYEQYF
14 TRBJ2-1 TRBV20-1 CSAILTSPHNEQFF
16 TRBJ2-1 TRBV5-1 CASSVDGAGVLNEQFF
11 TRBJ2-1 TRBV29-1 CSVLRGNEQFF
16 TRBJ2-1 TRBV5-1 CASRVTAGGPYNEQFF
14 TRBJ2-2 TRBV24-1 CATSGRGSTGELFF
14 TRBJ2-1 TRBV29-1 CSVTSGRPSDEQFF